The clone carrying this TCR beta chain showed up many times. Its target is not known. The sample is drawn from a study of T-cell reconstitution after alpha-beta-depleted transplantation in children. TCRbeta library preparation incorporated unique molecular identifiers. One entry per CDR3 protein, called by TCRdb with MiXCR from the PCR reads. Here the sample spans about 300,000 distinct CDR3 sequences, 6.5% to 9% being singletons. The germline V and J ends were trimmed by 6 bases and 9 bases, with 14 bases remaining between them. CDR1 is MNHEY, CDR2 SVGEGT, per germline. The CDR3 is 12 residues long. Study results and limitations: One year after transplant, T-cell counts and diversity came mostly from newly produced T cells. Reported findings indicate that, about two months after transplant, alpha-beta T cells came from several hundred expanded clones, which were derived from non-depleted graft cells.

The material sequenced was peripheral blood, taken 360 days after TCRalphabeta/CD19-depleted stem cell transplant. The chain has TRBV6-2 or TRBV6-3 and TRBJ1-2; TRBD1 might be the D (5 bases). The TCR comes from a female patient aged 2-9 years who had a stem cell transplant for Fanconi anemia, so the T cells may come from the graft donor. DNA of the CDR3: TGTGCCAGCAGAGACAGTGGAGCAAGCTACACCTTC. Translation gives CASRDSGASYTF.